This entry features one T cell receptor (beta chain) sequence. These data are taken from a study of blood T cell repertoires in COVID-19. Overall study: The United States, Italy and Spain provided the acute and convalescent COVID-19 samples. Sample material is recorded as cDNA or gDNA derived from T cells, B-cell-depleted T cells, or PBMCs.

Original processing notes: Estimation of nucleated cell counts relied on the amplification of reference gene primers. The assay was immunoSEQ multiplex PCR, and TCRdb's table has in-frame clones only and misses some. V, J and clone size were drawn from that table, and D and trimming were deduced from the DNA. The data hold 250,000 or so clones, with approximately 88% observed a single time. The junction had 7 bases not matched to a gene; V was cut back by 4 bases and J by 7 bases. Germline V lookup: CDR1 LNHDA, CDR2 SQIVND (reference sequence). The CDR3 is made up of 15 amino acids. Sequencing was performed on peripheral blood. This receptor was obtained from a woman aged 30 to 39 with COVID-19, enrolled during active disease. The chain carries TRBV19 and TRBJ1-6, with 7 bases fitting TRBD1. CDR3 coding DNA: TGTGCCAGTAGTACTTGGGACAGCGGGAATTCACCCCTCCACTTT. It is translated as CASSTWDSGNSPLHF.